These 32 T cell receptor beta chains came from one sample sequenced in a study of blood T cell repertoires in COVID-19. Some clones are missing from TCRdb's copy, which holds only in-frame ones; the method was immunoSEQ multiplex PCR. Of about 26,000 clones listed, around 61% are singletons. Sample: peripheral blood. The receptors originated from a man in his sixties with active or convalescent COVID-19.

This clone was seen a few times. This chain uses TRBV4-1 with TRBJ2-1; D unresolved. The CDR3 is 15 amino acids. Germline CDR1 and CDR2: MGHRA and YSYEKL. V was shortened by 1 base and J by 0 bases, with 7 bases between the two germline ends. Here the CDR3 reads CASSQASSSYNEQFF. In DNA form, the CDR3 reads TGCGCCAGCAGCCAAGCGTCGAGCTCCTACAATGAGCAGTTCTTC.

This clone has more than one count but fewer than ten. The chain joins TRBV14 to TRBJ2-1, with D possibly TRBD2 on 5 matching bases. The CDR3 extends over 16 amino acids. Trimming removed 4 bases at V and 8 bases at J, with 21 bases between. CDR1 and CDR2 (germline): SGHDN, FVKESK. The CDR3 coding sequence is TGTGCCAGCAGCCCCCGAGGGCTACCCCCGTTCTATGAGCAGTTCTTC. Protein product: CASSPRGLPPFYEQFF. The variable domain in full, completed from reference TRBV14 and TRBJ2-1, reads EAGVTQFPSHSVIEKGQTVTLRCDPISGHDNLYWYRRVMGKEIKFLLHFVKESKQDESGMPNNRFLAERTGGTYSTLKVQPAELEDSGVYFCASSPRGLPPFYEQFFGPGTRLTVL.

This sequence joins TRBV2 and TRBJ2-7, with D maybe TRBD1 (6 bases). Germline V lookup: CDR1 SNHLY, CDR2 FYNNEI. The V and J ends lost 3 bases and 5 bases respectively, with 11 bases between them. This CDR3 comprises 13 residues. DNA for the CDR3: TGTGCCAGCAGTGAGCAGGGGTTGAACGAGCAGTACTTC. This codes for CASSEQGLNEQYF.

V and J are TRBV30 and TRBJ2-7, with 11 bases that match TRBD1. The CDR3 covers 16 residues. Per germline, CDR1 GTSNPN and CDR2 SVGIG (reference sequence). V was pared by 1 base and J by 2 bases, with 7 bases of the junction left unmatched. The CDR3 coding sequence is TGTGCCTGGAGTGCACCTCGGACAGGGGGCCCCTACGAGCAGTACTTC. Residues: CAWSAPRTGGPYEQYF.

The sample holds a few counts of this clone. For the CDR3, the DNA is TGTGCCAGCAGTGAACGGGACACCAACACCGGGGAGCTGTTTTTT. Amino acid sequence: CASSERDTNTGELFF. This chain connects TRBV6-1 to TRBJ2-2; maybe TRBD1 (6 bases). The CDR3 is 15 residues long. V was shortened by 2 bases and J by 2 bases, with 9 bases between the two germline ends. CDR1 MNHNS and CDR2 SASEGT come from the germline V gene.

This chain connects TRBV4-1 to TRBJ1-1; TRBD1 matches 12 bases. V was clipped by 4 bases and J by 6 bases; unmatched bases: 3. CDR3 length equals 14 residues. Germline lookup yields CDR1 MGHRA and CDR2 YSYEKL. CDR3 coding DNA: TGCGCCAGCAGCCGCGGGACAGGGGGCTCTGAAGCTTTCTTT. It translates to CASSRGTGGSEAFF.

This rearrangement joins TRBV10-3 to TRBJ2-7; 9 bases match TRBD1. The length of the CDR3 is 13 residues. The germline V gene has CDR1 ENHRY and CDR2 SYGVKD. J lost 2 bases, V lost 8 bases, and 4 bases had no gene match. CDR3 DNA: TGTGCCATCGGGGGGACAGGGCCCTACGAGCAGTACTTC. Translated: CAIGGTGPYEQYF.

The chain employs TRBV5-8 and TRBJ2-1; D call uncertain. Germline loops: CDR1 SGHTS, CDR2 YDEGEE. The CDR3 consists of 14 residues. Trimming took 3 bases from V and 4 from J, leaving 11 bases between them. The DNA of the CDR3 is TGTGCCAGCAGCTCGGATGCGGATTACAATGAGCAGTTCTTC. Translating gives CASSSDADYNEQFF.

The gene calls are TRBV5-6 and TRBJ1-6; TRBD1 aligns across 10 bases. Germline CDR1 is SGHDT and CDR2 is YYEEEE. There are 17 residues in the CDR3. The ends lost 4 bases at V and 8 bases at J; junction bases unmatched: 12. The chain's CDR3 is CASSPHPRGTGDSPLHF. Written as DNA, the CDR3 is TGTGCCAGCAGCCCCCATCCTAGGGGGACAGGGGATTCACCCCTCCACTTT. Full variable domain (missing parts from reference TRBV5-6 and TRBJ1-6): DAGVTQSPTHLIKTRGQQVTLRCSPKSGHDTVSWYQQALGQGPQFIFQYYEEEERQRGNFPDRFSGHQFPNYSSELNVNALLLGDSALYLCASSPHPRGTGDSPLHFGNGTRLTVT.

V usage is TRBV6-6 and J usage is TRBJ2-1; TRBD2 agrees at 14 bases. V was pared by 7 bases and J by 10 bases, with 3 bases of the junction left unmatched. This CDR3 is built from 13 residues. Germline V gene data show CDR1 as MNHNY and CDR2 as SVGAGI (reference sequence). The CDR3 protein is CASTRLAGGEQFF. The CDR3 nucleotides read TGTGCCAGCACTAGACTAGCGGGGGGGGAGCAGTTCTTC.

The J gene is TRBJ1-2, the V gene TRBV9; D gene ambiguous. The V gene's germline CDR1 is SGDLS and CDR2 YYNGEE. The CDR3 has 17 residues. The V end lost 2 bases, the J end lost 5 bases, and 22 bases lay between the germline ends. In DNA, the CDR3 is TGTGCCAGCAGCGTCGGGGAAGGTGGCAGAGGCCCTTATGGCTACACCTTC. This encodes CASSVGEGGRGPYGYTF.

This clone was recorded a few times. V is TRBV27 and J is TRBJ1-6; possible D gene TRBD1, 5 bases. The V gene's germline CDR1 is MNHEY and CDR2 SMNVEV (reference sequence). The CDR3 totals 13 residues. The ends were cut back, 7 bases at V and 11 bases at J, with 15 bases in the middle. The CDR3 DNA is TGTGCCAGCAAAGCGGGGGGATGGACACCCCTCCACTTT. Protein product: CASKAGGWTPLHF.

The chain has TRBV20-1 and TRBJ1-6; D is perhaps TRBD1 (6 bases). Germline V CDR1 and CDR2: DFQATT, SNEGSKA (reference sequence). The CDR3 covers 15 residues. The V end was cut by 5 bases, the J end by 7 bases, with 18 bases between. The CDR3 here is CSAGASGQNNSPLHF. The CDR3 DNA reads TGCAGTGCTGGTGCTTCTGGACAGAACAATTCACCCCTCCACTTT.

This sequence joins TRBV20-1 and TRBJ2-7; D remains unclear. The germline gives CDR1 DFQATT, CDR2 SNEGSKA (reference sequence). CDR3 size: 11 residues. The V end was cut by 1 base, the J end by 5 bases, with 6 bases between. The CDR3 sequence: CSARVENEQYF. CDR3 DNA: TGCAGTGCTAGAGTAGAAAACGAGCAGTACTTC.

This chain uses TRBV7-8 with TRBJ2-2, with 7 bases fitting TRBD2. V shed 5 bases, J shed 6 bases, and the junction held 9 bases outside the gene matches. The length of the CDR3 is 15 residues. Per germline, CDR1 SGHVS and CDR2 FQNEAQ. The CDR3 DNA reads as TGTGCCAGCAGCCTACGGGGGAGGGGCGCCGGGGAGCTGTTTTTT. It codes for CASSLRGRGAGELFF.

The rearrangement uses TRBV10-3 and TRBJ2-3; D perhaps matches TRBD1 (6 bases). The CDR3 loop spans 12 amino acids. Trimming took 10 bases from V and 7 from J, leaving 15 bases between them. CDR1 and CDR2 (germline): ENHRY, SYGVKD. The CDR3 DNA sequence: TGTGCCACCGCACAACAGGGAAATACGCAGTATTTT. As protein: CATAQQGNTQYF.

A word on this clone: An end of the junction does not agree with germline; a read error may underlie this. The V and J genes are TRBV6-1 and TRBJ2-7; tentatively, D is TRBD2 (7 bases). This CDR3 has 15 residues. The V gene's germline CDR1 is MNHNS and CDR2 SASEGT. CDR3: CVSSETGRTSYEQYF. Here the CDR3 DNA reads TGTGTCAGCAGTGAAACAGGGAGGACTAGCTACGAGCAGTACTTC.

In its sample, this clone was seen once. The V call is TRBV7-6, the J call TRBJ2-7; TRBD1 is a possible D gene (5 bases). Germline V gives CDR1 SGHVS, CDR2 FNYEAQ. Trimming took off 1 base at V and 3 bases at J, with 13 bases between the two ends. There are 15 residues in the CDR3. The CDR3 region is CASSLELGQGYEQYF. The CDR3 nucleotides read TGTGCCAGCAGCTTAGAACTGGGTCAGGGCTACGAGCAGTACTTC.

The gene calls are TRBV28 and TRBJ2-7; 11 bases agree with TRBD2. This CDR3 is built from 15 residues. V was pared by 6 bases and J by 3 bases, with 7 bases of the junction left unmatched. Germline V gene sequence: CDR1 MDHEN, CDR2 SYDVKM. The CDR3: CASSGTSGSHYEQYF. Here the CDR3 DNA reads TGTGCCAGCAGCGGTACTAGCGGGAGCCACTACGAGCAGTACTTC. The whole variable domain, remainder taken from reference TRBV28 and TRBJ2-7, is DVKVTQSSRYLVKRTGEKVFLECVQDMDHENMFWYRQDPGLGLRLIYFSYDVKMKEKGDIPEGYSVSREKKERFSLILESASTNQTSMYLCASSGTSGSHYEQYFGPGTRLTVT.

V and J are TRBV30 and TRBJ2-7; TRBD1 agrees at 7 bases. The CDR3 is 12 residues long. The V gene end was trimmed by 3 bases and the J gene end by 3 bases; junction bases not matched to a gene: 2. The germline V gene has CDR1 GTSNPN and CDR2 SVGIG (reference sequence). The CDR3 spells CAWSGQDYEQYF. The CDR3 bases are TGTGCCTGGAGCGGACAGGACTACGAGCAGTACTTC.

The chain employs TRBV12-5 and TRBJ2-1; D gene uncertain. V was shortened by 3 bases and J by 10 bases, with 16 bases between the two germline ends. The CDR3 sequence is 14 residues long. Germline values: CDR1 LGHNT, CDR2 FRNRAP. CDR3 amino acids: CASGLDSARIEQFF. The CDR3 DNA reads TGTGCTAGTGGTTTAGACTCAGCGCGGATCGAGCAGTTCTTC.

The chain couples TRBV3-1 (or the pseudogene TRBV3-2) to TRBJ1-2; D is unclear. CDR1 and CDR2 from the germline V gene are LGHDT and YNNKEL (reference sequence). Trimming pared 0 bases from V and 6 bases from J, leaving 11 bases between. The CDR3 length is 14 residues. The chain's CDR3 is CASSQDRGVHGYTF. The CDR3 coding sequence is TGTGCCAGCAGCCAAGACCGGGGTGTGCATGGCTACACCTTC.

The chain couples TRBV6-5 to TRBJ2-5; 7 bases agree with TRBD1. Losses at the gene ends were 2 bases for V and 2 bases for J; bases not matched to a gene: 2. CDR3 length: 14 amino acids. Germline V gives CDR1 MNHEY, CDR2 SVGAGI. The CDR3 DNA reads as TGTGCCAGCAGTTACGGGACAGTTCAAGAGACCCAGTACTTC. Its protein is CASSYGTVQETQYF.

The V call is TRBV19, the J call TRBJ1-1, with 7 bases aligning to TRBD1. J lost 4 bases, V lost 6 bases, and 8 bases had no gene match. The CDR3 runs 14 residues. Per the germline V gene, CDR1 is LNHDA and CDR2 is SQIVND (reference sequence). The CDR3: CASRYRGAATEAFF. The CDR3 bases are TGTGCCAGTAGATACAGGGGCGCGGCCACTGAAGCTTTCTTT.

In its sample, this clone is medium-sized. V and J are TRBV19 and TRBJ1-1, with a possible D match to TRBD1 (5 bases). Germline-derived CDR1 and CDR2 are LNHDA and SQIVND (reference sequence). The CDR3 length is 13 residues. V was pared by 5 bases and J by 11 bases, with 18 bases between. The CDR3 DNA sequence: TGTGCCAGTAGTTTCTCGACAGTCCCGAGGGCTTTCTTT. As protein: CASSFSTVPRAFF.

A few counts support this clone. V is TRBV12-3 or TRBV12-4 and J is TRBJ2-3; a possible D gene is TRBD2 (6 bases). V dropped 7 bases and J dropped 10 bases, with 12 bases sitting between them. This CDR3 region has 11 residues. The CDR3 here is CASTSQRAQYF. In DNA form, the CDR3 reads TGTGCCAGCACCTCTCAGCGGGCGCAGTATTTT.

This clone was seen only a few times. The chain has TRBV30 and TRBJ1-1; no reliable D call. The germline V and J ends were trimmed by 0 bases and 3 bases, with 5 bases remaining between them. Germline-derived CDR1 and CDR2 are GTSNPN and SVGIG (reference sequence). This CDR3 is 12 amino acids long. The CDR3 DNA reads TGTGCCTGGAGTGTTTCCGACACTGAAGCTTTCTTT. It is translated as CAWSVSDTEAFF.

Worth noting for this clone: Other DNA sequences in the same sample also yield this CDR3. This chain uses TRBV3-1 (or the pseudogene TRBV3-2) with TRBJ1-1, with D hard to call. This CDR3 is built from 15 residues. Germline assignment: CDR1 LGHDT and CDR2 YNNKEL (reference sequence). Trimming pared 6 bases from V and 1 base from J, leaving 15 bases between. This CDR3 reads CASRRGGGRNTEAFF. CDR3 in DNA: TGTGCCAGCAGACGAGGAGGAGGAAGGAACACTGAAGCTTTCTTT.

Only a few counts were recorded for this clone. V gene TRBV14 combines with J gene TRBJ2-7, with 11 bases lining up with TRBD2. Trimming cost V 4 bases and J 4 bases; bases outside gene matches: 6. The CDR3 is 15 residues long. Germline V CDR1 and CDR2: SGHDN, FVKESK. In nucleotides, the CDR3 is TGTGCCAGCAGCCTACTAGCGGGAGTTCATTACGAGCAGTACTTC. Translation gives CASSLLAGVHYEQYF.

The chain joins TRBV5-5 to TRBJ2-5; TRBD2 aligns across 7 bases. Germline V lookup: CDR1 SGHKS, CDR2 YYEKEE (reference sequence). This CDR3 is built from 16 residues. V dropped 2 bases and J dropped 0; count of bases not matched to a gene: 7. Here the CDR3 DNA reads TGTGCCAGCAGCTTCCTAGCGGATACTAACCAAGAGACCCAGTACTTC. Translated, it gives CASSFLADTNQETQYF. Filled out from reference TRBV5-5 and TRBJ2-5, the complete variable domain reads DAGVTQSPTHLIKTRGQQVTLRCSPISGHKSVSWYQQVLGQGPQFIFQYYEKEERGRGNFPDRFSARQFPNYSSELNVNALLLGDSALYLCASSFLADTNQETQYFGPGTRLLVL.

The chain carries TRBV14 and TRBJ2-7; no clear D gene. The germline V and J ends were trimmed by 1 base and 3 bases, with 13 bases remaining between them. Germline V gives CDR1 SGHDN, CDR2 FVKESK. This CDR3 contains 15 residues. The DNA for the CDR3 is TGTGCCAGCAGCCAAGCGACGGGTTGGCACTACGAGCAGTACTTC. It yields the protein CASSQATGWHYEQYF.

The chain has TRBV2 and TRBJ1-5; D gene ambiguous. The V end lost 6 bases, the J end lost 1 base, and 22 bases lay between the germline ends. The germline CDR1 and CDR2 sequences are SNHLY and FYNNEI. This CDR3 region has 18 residues. The CDR3 sequence is CASSRGRPSRVSNQPQHF. CDR3 nucleotides: TGTGCCAGCAGCCGAGGCCGGCCGAGCAGAGTAAGCAATCAGCCCCAGCATTTT.